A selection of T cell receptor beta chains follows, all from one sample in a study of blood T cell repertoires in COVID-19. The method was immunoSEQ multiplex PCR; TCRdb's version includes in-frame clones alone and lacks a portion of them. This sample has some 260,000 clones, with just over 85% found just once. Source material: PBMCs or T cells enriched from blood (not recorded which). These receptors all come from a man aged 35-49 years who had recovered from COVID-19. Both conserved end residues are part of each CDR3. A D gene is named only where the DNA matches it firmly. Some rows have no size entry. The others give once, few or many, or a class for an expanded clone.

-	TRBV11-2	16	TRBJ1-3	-	TGTGCCAGCAGCTTAGCCGCAGCGGTATCTGGAAACACCATATATTTT	CASSLAAAVSGNTIYF
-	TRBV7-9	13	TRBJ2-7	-	TGTGCCAGCAGCAAGGACATATTGGTCGAGCAGTACTTC	CASSKDILVEQYF
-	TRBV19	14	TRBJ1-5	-	TGTGCCAGTGTACCGGCCTCAGGGGATCAGCCCCAGCATTTT	CASVPASGDQPQHF
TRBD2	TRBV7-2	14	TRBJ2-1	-	TGTGCCAGCAGCTTAGTAGCGGGAGACAATGAGCAGTTCTTC	CASSLVAGDNEQFF
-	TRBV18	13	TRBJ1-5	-	TGTGCCAGCTCACCCCACAATGATCAGCCCCAGCATTTT	CASSPHNDQPQHF
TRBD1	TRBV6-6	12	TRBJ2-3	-	TGTGCCAGCAAAGGGGGCAAGGATACGCAGTATTTT	CASKGGKDTQYF
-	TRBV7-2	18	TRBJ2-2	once	TGTGCCAGCAGCTCCGAGGGCCTTGGAGTGTTTTGGACCGGGGAGCTGTTTTTT	CASSSEGLGVFWTGELFF
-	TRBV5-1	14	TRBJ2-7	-	TGCGCCAGCCGTGCCCGAGGCCAATCCTACGAGCAGTACTTC	CASRARGQSYEQYF
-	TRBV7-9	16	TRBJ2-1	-	TGTGCCAGCAGACTGGGCCCGAGCGGCTCCTACAATGAGCAGTTCTTC	CASRLGPSGSYNEQFF
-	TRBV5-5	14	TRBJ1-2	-	TGTGCCAGCAGTCGGGAGGACAGTTACTATGGCTACACCTTC	CASSREDSYYGYTF
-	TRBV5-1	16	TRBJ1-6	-	TGCGCCAGCAGCGGGGACGGGAGCTTCCGCGGTTCACCCCTCCACTTT	CASSGDGSFRGSPLHF
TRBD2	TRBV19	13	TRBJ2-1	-	TGTGCCAGTAAGGGCGGGAGGGCCTATGAGCAGTTCTTC	CASKGGRAYEQFF
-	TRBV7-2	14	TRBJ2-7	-	TGTGCCAGCAGCTTAGCAACACCCCCCTACGAGCAGTACTTC	CASSLATPPYEQYF
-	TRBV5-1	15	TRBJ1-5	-	TGCGCCAGAAAAACAGGATGTGATAGCAATCAGCCCCAGCATTTT	CARKTGCDSNQPQHF
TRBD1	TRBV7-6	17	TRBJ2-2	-	TGTGCCAGCAGCCCACCGAGGCAGGGGGTTGGTGGCGGGGAGCTGTTTTTT	CASSPPRQGVGGGELFF
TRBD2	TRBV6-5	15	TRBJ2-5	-	TGTGCCAGCAGTTACGGAACTAGCGGCCAAGAGACCCAGTACTTC	CASSYGTSGQETQYF